This entry concerns a single TCR beta chain. Its specific antigen is unknown. No base-level quality is on record; no much larger clone is a single base apart. This entry comes from a study of cytomegalovirus exposure and HLA in healthy donors (dated by TCRdb to about 2017). In terms of the full investigation: In an earlier analysis of under 600 of the donors, 250 to 350 Gb of sequence data and approximately 120 million unique TCR beta sequences from about 179 million T cells were reported. About 330 gigabases of sequencing data and around 85 million unique TCR sequences made up an early release that covered fewer than 650 HLA-typed donors. Of the roughly 410 genotyped donors, roughly 80% were placed in the genetic ancestry cluster associated with self-reported Caucasian donors. The aim of the study was to test whether cataloging public T cell receptors could identify signatures of past pathogen exposure. The study used immunosequencing to profile the T cell repertoires of approximately 690 subjects and linked those repertoires to cytomegalovirus serostatus. Besides the first cohort of about 730 subjects, a separate validation cohort made up of 120 different subjects was used. To predict cytomegalovirus infection status, the study brought together high-throughput TCR immunosequencing, statistical association of individual TCRs with disease status, and machine learning. A later analysis re-examined previously published TCR beta repertoires from roughly 650 donors and added high-resolution HLA genotyping to investigate patterns of TCR occurrence. Rather than using new phenotypic data, the later analysis identified candidate immune exposures from TCR beta sequences and from how often those sequences occurred across donors. To decide whether each TCR beta V gene segment behaved as functional or pseudogenic, an earlier analysis of several hundred of the donors relied on high-throughput TCR beta sequencing. Alongside the repertoire data, information on donor age, sex, ethnicity and CMV serostatus was compiled. A later genetic analysis took genome-wide SNP genotypes for 398 of the 666 donors and used that subset as a discovery cohort. Every discovery cohort repertoire had been produced on one sequencing platform. Both class I and class II loci were covered by HLA typing, at four-digit resolution. The number of donors typed differed by locus, with about 629-630 for A, B, C, DRB1 and DQB1, more than 500 for DQA1, 600 to 610 for DPA1, and approximately 470 for DPB1. Because of strong linkage in the cohort, 4 to 6 DR-DQ haplotypes were treated as single units for association and clustering. Among about 360 genotyped donors of the cohort, an average of approximately 230,000 unique TCR beta nucleotide sequences were sequenced per donor, roughly 20% of them non-productive.

Library preparation was by the immunoSEQ multiplex PCR assay. A mixture of 60 forward primers for TCR Vbeta segments and 13 reverse primers for TCR Jbeta segments was used in the multiplex PCR. The CDR3 region of rearranged TCR beta genes was amplified from genomic DNA by a multiplex PCR assay. The Illumina HiSeq System was used to sequence the amplified TCR beta libraries as 87-base-pair reads. In the authors' own workflow: In a later analysis, some 80 million unique TCR beta chains were counted across the 650 to 700 repertoires, and roughly 9.9 million of these chains were shared by at least two donors. A nearest-neighbor algorithm error-corrected the raw reads and collapsed the reads into unique sequences, merging closely related sequences to remove PCR and sequencing errors. To assign V, D and J gene segments, CDR3 sequences were aligned to IMGT reference sequences. For a sequence to be retained, a match of at least six nucleotides was required to both a V gene segment and a J gene segment. Rearrangements were called productive when the CDR3 lacked stop codons and stayed in frame with V and J; all others were non-productive. CDR3 was defined according to IMGT convention as the region running from the second conserved V-encoded cysteine to the conserved J-encoded phenylalanine. The earlier analysis of approximately 590 of the donors excluded any sequence lacking an unambiguous match to a single V gene segment. In an earlier analysis of 587 of the donors, a V segment was called functional when productive rearrangements were above 56.7%, and segregating when the standard deviation between donors exceeded 5%. To diagnose cytomegalovirus status from the catalog of TCR beta chain sequences, a statistical classification framework was built. A later analysis assigned V and J genes by comparing TCR nucleotide sequences with IMGT/GENE-DB human TR gene sequences. The TCRdist pipeline was used in a later analysis to assign CDR3 sequences and most-parsimonious VDJ recombination scenarios. A later analysis defined each TCR beta chain by its CDR3 amino acid sequence plus V-gene family, and excluded reads lacking a unique V-gene family. In a later analysis, approximately 640 highly shared, low-generation-probability nucleotide sequences were removed to address suspected cross-contamination and a sequencing artifact. In a later analysis, a clonal expansion index was calculated for each public chain from normalized within-repertoire ranks of inferred template counts. In a later analysis, generation probabilities were computed using a VDJ recombination model fitted to out-of-frame rearrangements, and the results were checked against IGoR. In a later analysis, hypergeometric tests were used to score TCR-TCR, TCR-HLA and TCR-CMV co-occurrence, with a repertoire-size bias correction applied to TCR pairs. False discovery rates were estimated in a later analysis by permuting HLA or CMV assignments 20 times. In a later analysis, co-occurring TCRs were grouped using DBSCAN, with TCRdist sequence similarity added in when clustering inside HLA-allele-positive subsets. For co-occurrence clustering, repertoires with fewer than 30,000 or more than 120,000 public chains were excluded, along with four to six repertoires with anomalous nucleotide sharing. TCRdb re-hosts the immuneACCESS table, in-frame sequences only. Its copies lack some clones; in the studies checked, an unresolved V gene accounts for under half of them, and the cause for the rest is not known. V and J calls and clone size follow that table, whereas D and trimming were derived from the DNA. Within this sample are about 57,000 clones, with under 80% of them counted one time only. 6.5% to 8.5% of the sample comes from the top ten.

V is trimmed back by 4 bases and J by 6 bases, and the junction contains 10 bases that no gene match accounts for. CDR1 SGHTA and CDR2 FQGNSA are derived from the germline V gene. The CDR3 runs 15 residues from the cysteine to the phenylalanine. The read is trimmed to its CDR3 DNA, 45 bases read in frame from base 1. The cohort comprised fewer than 700 healthy bone marrow donors. At the time of sampling, every cohort member was nominally healthy, though immune exposures that went unrecorded were likely present. The donor tested CMV seropositive and was one of the 289 seropositive cohort members. Each donor provided a peripheral blood sample, and peripheral blood mononuclear cells were used for TCR beta sequencing. The Qiagen DNeasy Blood Extraction Kit was used to extract genomic DNA from the blood cell samples. General conclusions and limits of the study: A further reported finding was that TCR beta sequences accurately predicted the HLA-A and HLA-B alleles for most subjects in the first cohort. The sequencing pipeline was judged likely to have produced a cluster of highly shared sequence variants as a technical artifact. At a false discovery rate of 0.05, a later analysis linked fewer than 20,000 TCR beta sequences to specific HLA alleles. The study listed 150 to 200 TCR beta chains as associated with cytomegalovirus. Because some donors lacked HLA typing at each locus, the association tests relied only on the typed subset. Because counts were too low, under 20 rarely observed V segments, including chromosome 9 orphons, were left out of the earlier analysis of approximately 500 of the donors. When HLA alleles, especially DR and DQ, strongly co-occurred, TCR associations were difficult to assign to individual alleles. In a later genetic analysis, a missense DCLRE1C variant was associated with V-gene and J-gene trimming of TCR beta chains, and the association was replicated in an independent cohort. Cytomegalovirus status was reported to be diagnosed by the classifier with high specificity and sensitivity in both the original and validation cohorts. Three of the identified cytomegalovirus-associated TCR beta chains were confirmed in vitro to be specific for cytomegalovirus antigens. The cohort was sequenced for TCR beta chains only, and without alpha or paired-chain data the features that could be detected were limited. A later analysis found that TCR association rates varied across HLA loci, with DRB1 alleles showing the most associated TCRs and HLA-C alleles the fewest. Most TCR sequences were observed very rarely across donors, whereas some public TCRs were present in many individuals. The authors suggested that the approach could potentially be generalized to other disease states and immunological phenotypes. Several of the top co-occurrence clusters appeared to be linked to parvovirus B19, influenza, CMV and Epstein-Barr virus, according to a later analysis. A later analysis found that HLA-associated TCR beta chains were more clonally expanded and had lower generation probabilities than equally common non-associated chains. Roughly uniform sequencing depth across donors was assumed in presence/absence analyses, although this assumption may not hold. A later genetic analysis reported fewer N-insertions in productive TCRs among donors in an Asian-associated ancestry cluster than the approximately 700-donor mean. Because the 87-base-pair reads could not distinguish some IMGT-functional V segments, including TRBV6-2 and TRBV6-3, those segments were excluded. Broadly in line with IMGT annotations, most TCR beta V segments showed up in productive rearrangements about 90% or about 30% of the time in an earlier analysis of a few hundred of the donors. Correlated functional status among segregating V segments might be attributable to linkage disequilibrium, but an unknown experimental factor could not be ruled out. Immune exposure information for the cohort was limited to CMV serostatus. According to a later analysis, most CMV-associated TCR beta chains appeared to be HLA-restricted, and the HLA associations seemed to be driven largely by CMV exposure.

The sequencing sample was made of PBMCs. This receptor chain uses TRBV7-2 and TRBJ2-3, and 7 junction bases match TRBD2. The clonotype comes from a man aged 25-45 years in good health and CMV-seropositive. The CDR3 has the sequence CASSSRGAGWDTQYF. The nucleotides read TGTGCCAGCAGCTCCCGAGGAGCGGGGTGGGATACGCAGTATTTT.